The TCR beta chain described here comes from a study of radiotherapy plus CTLA-4 blockade in lung cancer. Whole-study findings and limits: TCR clones from tumors expanded in blood after radiotherapy plus ipilimumab.

Measured with immunoSEQ multiplex PCR; TCRdb has only the in-frame clones, and not every one. The top ten clones hold roughly 5% of a sample with 100,000 to 150,000 clones, about four fifths of them seen once. A remark on this clone: Antigen: not known.

The clonotype was recovered from a human donor with non-small cell lung cancer who had a partial response to radiotherapy plus ipilimumab. The material sequenced was peripheral blood, taken from a patient treated with radiotherapy plus ipilimumab.

The CDR3 nucleotides are TGTGCCAGCAGTACGACGACAGGGTTCACTGAAGCTTTCTTT. Amino acids: CASSTTTGFTEAFF. The rearrangement joins TRBV27 to TRBJ1-1; 7 nucleotides match TRBD1. The V gene's germline CDR1 is MNHEY and CDR2 SMNVEV (reference sequence). V lost 5 bases and J lost 4; bases outside the gene matches: 7. The length of the CDR3 is 14 residues.